These T cell receptor beta chains were read from a single sample in a study of blood T cell repertoires in COVID-19. The data were produced by immunoSEQ multiplex PCR, yet TCRdb's version contains in-frame clones alone and is incomplete. Of 120,000 or so clones in the sample, roughly three quarters were seen once. The sequencing sample was made of peripheral blood. These receptors all come from a human donor in a cohort sampled during active COVID-19. Both conserved end residues are part of each CDR3. Fields, in order: J gene, V gene, CDR3 protein.

TRBJ1-1	TRBV7-9	CASSPGQVNTEAFF
TRBJ1-6	TRBV27	CASSFGQVNSPLHF
TRBJ2-7	TRBV27	CASSRPAGGNPYEQYF
TRBJ1-1	TRBV7-9	CASSSNRVVATEAFF
TRBJ2-7	TRBV28	CATSPPQAEQYF
TRBJ1-1	TRBV6-5	CASSYSVGAANTEAFF
TRBJ2-7	TRBV4-2	CASSQDPLAGNEQYF
TRBJ1-3	TRBV9	CASSPLRTGGRSGNTIYF
TRBJ1-1	TRBV5-4	CASSLAGATEAFF
TRBJ1-5	TRBV30	CAWSGQGNQPQHF
TRBJ2-5	TRBV30	CAWSVGTGGSETQYF
TRBJ2-3	TRBV6-4	CASSVGTAFTDTQYF
TRBJ2-7	TRBV19	CASSAPGTGGEQYF
TRBJ1-5	TRBV10-3	CAIRLQGSQPQHF
TRBJ2-7	TRBV5-1	CASSLDGLVYEQYF
TRBJ2-1	TRBV11-2	CASKATDHNEQFF
TRBJ2-7	TRBV27	CASSLQASYEQYF
TRBJ1-4	TRBV7-8	CASSAWAQELATNEKLFF
TRBJ2-3	TRBV5-6	CASSLVTGGLTDTQYF
TRBJ2-7	TRBV28	CASSSQQGATFYEQYF
TRBJ1-6	TRBV6-5	CASSYSKGRSPLHF
TRBJ1-1	TRBV5-1	CASSYAGRENTEAFF
TRBJ2-7	TRBV3-1/TRBV3-2	CASSLGTGVYEQYF
TRBJ1-2	TRBV7-2	CASSLGGYDGYTF
TRBJ1-2	TRBV5-6	CASSLEGGQAPNYGYTF
TRBJ2-5	TRBV3-1/TRBV3-2	CASSPTAGTSVQETQYF
TRBJ2-7	TRBV30	CAWATDRGYEQYF
TRBJ1-4	TRBV19	CASSPRGSGGHNEKLFF
TRBJ2-7	TRBV15	CATSRGKGQGINEQYF
TRBJ2-1	TRBV6-5	CASSLGTGLYNEQFF
TRBJ2-1	TRBV2	CASSEPRTSGINEQFF
TRBJ1-4	TRBV7-9	CASSWPATTNEKLFF
TRBJ1-4	TRBV10-2	CASSPGQGINEKLFF
TRBJ1-1	TRBV4-1	CASSHLGTGNTEAFF
TRBJ2-7	TRBV7-8	CASSSSPEQYF
TRBJ2-7	TRBV19	CASSIGYRGYEQYF
TRBJ2-6	TRBV27	CASSPSSGANVLTF
TRBJ2-7	TRBV29-1	CSVRTSGSYEQYF
TRBJ1-5	TRBV7-8	CASSLTGINSNQPQHF
TRBJ1-1	TRBV6-5	CASSYDRGNTEAFF
TRBJ1-1	TRBV7-9	CASSRRVGNTEAFF
TRBJ1-4	TRBV10-2	CASKTGMANEKLFF
TRBJ2-5	TRBV27	CASSPWDRQETQYF
TRBJ1-5	TRBV6-1	CASSVAVPGQGGQPQHF
TRBJ2-7	TRBV27	CASSLRRVGYEQYF
TRBJ2-7	TRBV9	CASSEHPGGQGIYEQYF
TRBJ2-7	TRBV6-5	CASTAGTSFWDEQYF
TRBJ1-5	TRBV10-3	CAISERQGSQHQPQHF
TRBJ1-5	TRBV3-1/TRBV3-2	CASSLGSGTSNQPQHF
TRBJ1-5	TRBV6-6	CASSSTPRGFSQPQHF